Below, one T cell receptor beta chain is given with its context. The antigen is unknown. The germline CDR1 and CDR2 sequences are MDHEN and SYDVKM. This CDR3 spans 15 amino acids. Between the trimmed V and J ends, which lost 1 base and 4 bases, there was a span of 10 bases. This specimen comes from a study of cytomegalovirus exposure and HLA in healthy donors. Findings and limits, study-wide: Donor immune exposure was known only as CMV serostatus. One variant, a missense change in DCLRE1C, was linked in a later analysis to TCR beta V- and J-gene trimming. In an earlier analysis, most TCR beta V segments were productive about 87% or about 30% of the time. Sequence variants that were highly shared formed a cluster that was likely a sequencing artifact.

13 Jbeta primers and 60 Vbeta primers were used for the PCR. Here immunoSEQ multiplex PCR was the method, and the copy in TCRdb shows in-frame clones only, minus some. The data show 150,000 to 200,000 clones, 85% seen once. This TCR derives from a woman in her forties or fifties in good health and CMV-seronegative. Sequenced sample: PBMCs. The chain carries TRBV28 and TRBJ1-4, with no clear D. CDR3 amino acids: CASSLSAGYNEKLFF. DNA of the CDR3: TGTGCCAGCAGTTTATCGGCAGGCTATAATGAAAAACTGTTTTTT.